This TCR beta chain stems from a study of T cell responses to AZD1222 COVID-19 vaccine. Turning to the study itself: Second-dose schedules of about 4 or about 12 weeks were combined. Study conclusions and caveats: Two AZD1222 administrations were followed by greater Spike-specific TCR breadth and depth. There were repertoire samples only from the period after the peak T cell response. Most donors were white British, females outnumbered males, and clonal diversity was possibly underestimated.

From germline, CDR1 is LGHDT and CDR2 YNNKEL (reference sequence). Trimming shortened V by 4 bases and J by 1 base, and 10 bases separated the two germline ends. The CDR3 has 14 amino acids. Note on this clone: Its antigen is still unknown.

Clones were read by immunoSEQ multiplex PCR, and TCRdb kept only the in-frame ones, dropping some. The top ten clones hold about 4.2% of a sample with 100,000 to 150,000 clones, around 90% of them seen once. The sequencing used peripheral blood, collected on day 0 of AZD1222 vaccination. V is TRBV3-1 (or the pseudogene TRBV3-2) and J is TRBJ1-1; D is uncertain. The receptor comes from an adult in good health. The CDR3 spells CASSLLGGNTEAFF. DNA of the CDR3: TGTGCCAGCAGCCTCCTCGGTGGGAACACTGAAGCTTTCTTT.